This passage covers 28 T cell receptor beta chains from one sample sequenced in a study of blood T cell repertoires in COVID-19. Measured with immunoSEQ multiplex PCR; TCRdb has only the in-frame clones, and not every one. The data contain about 120,000 clones, roughly 79% of them singletons. The sample consisted of peripheral blood. These TCRs come from a human donor in a cohort sampled during active COVID-19.

The chain recombines TRBV5-1 with TRBJ2-2; TRBD2 matches 7 bases. Germline V gene sequence: CDR1 SGHRS, CDR2 YFSETQ. V gave up 1 base and J gave up 3 bases; unmatched junction bases: 3. This CDR3 is 15 amino acids long. CDR3 amino acids: CASSLSAGDTGELFF. The CDR3 DNA follows: TGCGCCAGCAGCTTGTCTGCGGGAGACACCGGGGAGCTGTTTTTT.

The V gene is TRBV6-6, the J gene TRBJ2-7, with 7 nucleotides matching TRBD1. Per germline, CDR1 MNHNY and CDR2 SVGAGI (reference sequence). The CDR3 has 15 amino acids. V was pared by 5 bases and J by 0 bases, with 7 bases of the junction left unmatched. CDR3 sequence (DNA): TGTGCCAGCAGTAAGACGGGACAGATCTCCTACGAGCAGTACTTC. It encodes CASSKTGQISYEQYF.

The gene calls are TRBV11-2 and TRBJ2-3; TRBD2 matches at 14 bases. The germline V gene encodes CDR1 SGHAT and CDR2 FQNNGV. After removal of 2 bases from V and 2 bases from J, the junction contained 6 bases not matched to a gene. The CDR3 spans 18 residues. The CDR3 nucleotides read TGTGCCAGCAGCTTAAGGGGACTAGCGGGGGCCTCCACAGATACGCAGTATTTT. Translating it yields CASSLRGLAGASTDTQYF.

V usage is TRBV28 and J usage is TRBJ1-6; 10 bases align to TRBD1. Looked up from germline, CDR1 is MDHEN and CDR2 is SYDVKM. The CDR3 is 15 residues long. The J segment lost 10 bases and the V segment lost 3 bases, leaving 6 bases of the junction unmatched. CDR3 DNA sequence: TGTGCCAGCAGTTTGACAGGGGGCGTTCGGTCACCCCTCCACTTT. This translates into CASSLTGGVRSPLHF.

The chain is built from TRBV5-1 and TRBJ2-3; 9 nucleotides line up with TRBD1. The CDR3 consists of 15 residues. V gave up 3 bases and J gave up 1 base; unmatched junction bases: 3. Germline loops: CDR1 SGHRS, CDR2 YFSETQ. The CDR3 bases are TGCGCCAGCAGCTCCACAGGGGGCCGCACAGATACGCAGTATTTT. Translated: CASSSTGGRTDTQYF.

This rearrangement joins TRBV29-1 to TRBJ2-1; TRBD1 agrees at 8 bases. Per the germline V gene, CDR1 is SQVTM and CDR2 is ANQGSEA. This CDR3 is 10 amino acids long. V lost 5 bases, J lost 11 bases, and 2 bases stayed unmatched. In nucleotides, the CDR3 is TGCAGCGTTCCAGGGGGCAAGCAGTTCTTC. It encodes CSVPGGKQFF.

The chain carries TRBV25-1 and TRBJ1-2; weak D call: TRBD1 (5 bases). The CDR3 length is 15 residues. Germline V CDR1 and CDR2: MGHDK, SYGVNS. V was cut by 1 base and J by 7 bases, with 16 bases left in between. CDR3 residues: CASSESGGQGGGYTF. CDR3 bases: TGTGCCAGCAGTGAATCGGGTGGGCAGGGCGGTGGCTACACCTTC.

The chain uses TRBV19 and TRBJ2-7; 9 bases align to TRBD1. The V gene end was trimmed by 5 bases and the J gene end by 4 bases; junction bases not matched to a gene: 3. The CDR3 has 13 residues. Germline CDR1 reads LNHDA; CDR2 reads SQIVND (reference sequence). Here the CDR3 reads CASSQDRGYEQYF. CDR3 DNA: TGTGCCAGTAGTCAGGACAGGGGTTACGAGCAGTACTTC.

The rearrangement uses TRBV18 and TRBJ2-7, with 9 bases lining up with TRBD1. The CDR3 extends over 14 amino acids. Germline CDR1 KGHSH, CDR2 LQKENI. V dropped 3 bases and J dropped 3; count of bases not matched to a gene: 3. Here the CDR3 DNA reads TGTGCCAGCTCACCGACGGGACAGGGCTACGAGCAGTACTTC. This sequence encodes CASSPTGQGYEQYF.

This clone was recorded a few times. The chain has TRBV6-2 or TRBV6-3 and TRBJ1-5; D might be TRBD1 (5 bases). Trimming stripped 4 bases from V and 7 bases from J, with 20 bases between. The germline V gene has CDR1 MNHEY and CDR2 SVGEGT. The CDR3 loop spans 16 amino acids. The CDR3 DNA sequence: TGTGCCAGCAGTTTACCGGGACGGGGGGTCCGACAGCCCCAGCATTTT. Protein sequence: CASSLPGRGVRQPQHF.

The V gene is TRBV19, the J gene TRBJ1-1; tentatively, D is TRBD1 (5 bases). Germline-derived CDR1 and CDR2 are LNHDA and SQIVND (reference sequence). CDR3 length equals 13 residues. V was trimmed by 7 bases and J by 5 bases, leaving 14 bases between them. The CDR3 DNA is TGTGCCAGTAAGGAGGGGCTGTTGACTGAAGCTTTCTTT. This codes for CASKEGLLTEAFF.

V is TRBV15 and J is TRBJ2-7; 9 nucleotides align to TRBD2. CDR1 LNHNV and CDR2 YYDKDF come from the germline V gene (reference sequence). V shed 5 bases, J shed 6 bases, and the junction held 14 bases outside the gene matches. The CDR3 sequence is 16 residues long. DNA for the CDR3: TGTGCCACCAGCTCGTTGGGGCGGGGGGGCTTTCGCGAGCAGTACTTC. Amino acid sequence: CATSSLGRGGFREQYF.

V usage is TRBV5-1 and J usage is TRBJ2-1; TRBD2 matches at 10 bases. CDR3 length: 16 amino acids. Trimming at V came to 2 bases and at J to 8 bases, leaving 10 bases not matched to a gene. CDR1 and CDR2 from the germline V gene are SGHRS and YFSETQ. In nucleotides, the CDR3 is TGCGCCAGCAGCTTCACAAAAGCGGGAGGGCCCTATGAGCAGTTCTTC. It encodes CASSFTKAGGPYEQFF.

The chain links TRBV15 to TRBJ2-6; weak D call: TRBD1 (6 bases). V lost 5 bases to trimming and J lost 1 base, with 12 bases between them. CDR3 length: 16 residues. Germline-derived CDR1 and CDR2 are LNHNV and YYDKDF (reference sequence). In DNA, the CDR3 is TGTGCCACCAGCCCAAAGACAGGTTCTGGGGCCAACGTCCTGACTTTC. Encoded protein: CATSPKTGSGANVLTF.

The rearrangement joins TRBV6-5 to TRBJ2-4; a possible D gene is TRBD2 (5 bases). V lost 6 bases and J 9 bases, leaving 15 bases between the germline ends. This CDR3 spans 13 amino acids. Germline lookup yields CDR1 MNHEY and CDR2 SVGAGI. The CDR3 is CASSDAGVTIQYF. CDR3 sequence (DNA): TGTGCCAGCAGCGACGCCGGGGTGACCATTCAGTACTTC.

The CDR3 bases are TGTGCCAGCAGCTCAACAATGCTGGGGGGTAATGAAAAACTGTTTTTT. As protein: CASSSTMLGGNEKLFF. The chain carries TRBV7-9 and TRBJ1-4; D might be TRBD1 (5 bases). V lost 4 bases, J lost 4 bases, and 16 bases lay in between. In germline, CDR1 is SEHNR, CDR2 FQNEAQ (reference sequence). This CDR3 has 16 residues. The complete variable domain, with remaining parts taken from reference TRBV7-9 and TRBJ1-4, reads DTGVSQNPRHKITKRGQNVTFRCDPISEHNRLYWYRQTLGQGPEFLTYFQNEAQLEKSRLLSDRFSAERPKGSFSTLEIQRTEQGDSAMYLCASSSTMLGGNEKLFFGSGTQLSVL.

The chain uses TRBV6-2 or TRBV6-3 and TRBJ2-6; 13 positions agree with TRBD2. Germline-derived CDR1 and CDR2 are MNHEY and SVGEGT. The CDR3 runs to 19 residues. J lost 1 base, V lost 4 bases, and 7 bases had no gene match. The CDR3 loop reads CASSSGGLAGISGANVLTF. Here the CDR3 DNA reads TGTGCCAGCAGTTCTGGGGGACTAGCGGGGATTTCTGGGGCCAACGTCCTGACTTTC.

As DNA, the CDR3 is TGTGCCAGCAGTGAAGGGACAGGGAGGCTCTACGAGCAGTACTTC. Its translation is CASSEGTGRLYEQYF. The J gene is TRBJ2-7, the V gene TRBV2, with TRBD1 identical over 8 bases. The CDR3 extends over 15 amino acids. J was trimmed by 3 bases and V by 1 base; bases with no gene match: 5. From germline, CDR1 is SNHLY and CDR2 FYNNEI.

The V and J genes are TRBV6-5 and TRBJ1-1; 9 bases are a match to TRBD1. Germline V gene data show CDR1 as MNHEY and CDR2 as SVGAGI. The CDR3 contains 12 residues. V lost 6 bases to trimming and J lost 6 bases; unmatched junction nucleotides: 2. CDR3 bases: TGTGCCAGCAGCACAGGGGGCCCTGAAGCTTTCTTT. As protein: CASSTGGPEAFF.

The rearrangement links TRBV6-6 to TRBJ2-7; TRBD1 matches at 9 bases. With 5 bases clipped from V and 7 bases from J, the junction kept 6 bases outside the gene matches. The germline V gene encodes CDR1 MNHNY and CDR2 SVGAGI (reference sequence). The CDR3 loop spans 13 amino acids. The CDR3 loop reads CASSVQGAIEQYF. The CDR3 nucleotides read TGTGCCAGCAGTGTACAGGGGGCGATTGAGCAGTACTTC.

The chain joins TRBV28 to TRBJ2-7; D might be TRBD2 (5 bases). The germline V gene encodes CDR1 MDHEN and CDR2 SYDVKM. CDR3 length: 13 amino acids. V was pared by 7 bases and J by 0 bases, with 10 bases between. The CDR3 nucleotides are TGTGCCAGCATTGAGCGGAGCTCCTACGAGCAGTACTTC. This translates into CASIERSSYEQYF.

This clone was observed once. The chain links TRBV28 to TRBJ2-7; TRBD2 agrees at 10 bases. The V segment lost 4 bases and the J segment 5 bases; nucleotides outside the gene matches: 11. CDR3 length equals 16 residues. Germline V gene data show CDR1 as MDHEN and CDR2 as SYDVKM. In DNA, the CDR3 is TGTGCCAGCAGTTCCCCTAGCGGGGGACTAAACGACGAGCAGTACTTC. It yields the protein CASSSPSGGLNDEQYF.

Comments on this clone: A read error is possible here, since a much larger clone lies one base away. As DNA, the CDR3 is TGTGCCAGCAGCCGGGGACAGAACACTGAAGCTTTCTTT. Translation: CASSRGQNTEAFF. V is TRBV7-6 and J is TRBJ1-1, with D perhaps TRBD1 (6 bases). CDR3 length: 13 amino acids. The V and J ends lost 5 bases and 1 base respectively, with 8 bases between them. Germline values: CDR1 SGHVS, CDR2 FNYEAQ. Combining the CDR3 with reference TRBV7-6 and TRBJ1-1 gives the whole variable domain GAGVSQSPRYKVTKRGQDVALRCDPISGHVSLYWYRQALGQGPEFLTYFNYEAQQDKSGLPNDRFSAERPEGSISTLTIQRTEQRDSAMYRCASSRGQNTEAFFGQGTRLTVV.

The table lists this clone with many counts. The chain has TRBV5-1 and TRBJ1-1; TRBD1 aligns across 9 bases. Germline loops: CDR1 SGHRS, CDR2 YFSETQ. CDR3 length equals 14 residues. V gave up 10 bases and J gave up 1 base; unmatched junction bases: 8. The CDR3 spells CACTPGQGNTEAFF. DNA of the CDR3: TGCGCCTGTACACCGGGACAGGGGAACACTGAAGCTTTCTTT.

The chain joins TRBV2 to TRBJ2-7; D might be TRBD1 (5 bases). This CDR3 is built from 12 residues. V lost 2 bases and J lost 3, with 5 bases in between. The germline V gene encodes CDR1 SNHLY and CDR2 FYNNEI. DNA for the CDR3: TGTGCCAGCAGTGAAAGGGGCTACGAGCAGTACTTC. Protein sequence: CASSERGYEQYF.

This clone was counted a single time. The chain uses TRBV3-1 (or the pseudogene TRBV3-2) and TRBJ1-5; D unresolved. Germline V gene data show CDR1 as LGHDT and CDR2 as YNNKEL (reference sequence). V was shortened by 5 bases and J by 11 bases, with 16 bases between the two germline ends. The CDR3 extends over 13 amino acids. The CDR3 is CASSSTPETAQHF. The CDR3 DNA is TGTGCCAGCAGCTCAACACCAGAGACTGCCCAGCATTTT.

This rearrangement joins TRBV11-3 to TRBJ1-2; 11 bases agree with TRBD1. There are 14 residues in the CDR3. Germline V lookup: CDR1 SGHNT, CDR2 YENEEA. V was pared by 5 bases and J by 7 bases, with 6 bases of the junction left unmatched. CDR3 in DNA: TGTGCCAGCAGCCTGAGGACAGGGGGCCCTGGCTACACCTTC. Its protein is CASSLRTGGPGYTF.

This clone came up once. The V and J genes are TRBV29-1 and TRBJ1-5, with a tentative D call TRBD1 (5 bases). The CDR3 has 15 amino acids. Looked up from germline, CDR1 is SQVTM and CDR2 is ANQGSEA. The V gene lost 4 bases and the J gene lost 0 bases, with 13 bases spanning the gap. The CDR3 sequence is CSVGWGNPSNQPQHF. CDR3 bases: TGCAGCGTTGGGTGGGGCAACCCTAGCAATCAGCCCCAGCATTTT.